This T cell receptor (beta chain) was recorded in a study of control samples from healthy donors and cancer patients. This CDR3 is 14 amino acids long. Trimming pared 1 base from V and 5 bases from J, leaving 12 bases between. Germline CDR1 is SGHRS and CDR2 is YFSETQ. Data came from immunoSEQ multiplex PCR; TCRdb stores just in-frame clones and leaves some out. Of 100,000 or so clones detected, about 83% appear once; the ten largest clones hold 13%. Sample: blood. The genes are TRBV5-1 and TRBJ2-5; either TRBD1 or TRBD2 may supply D (5 bases each). The source is a woman between 45 and 60 years old in good health. The CDR3 sequence: CASSLIPGRETQYF. CDR3 nucleotides: TGCGCCAGCAGCTTGATCCCGGGGCGGGAGACCCAGTACTTC.